These T cell receptor beta chains were read from a single sample in a study of blood T cell repertoires in COVID-19. The repertoire was sequenced with immunoSEQ multiplex PCR; TCRdb's copy has only in-frame clones and lacks some. The sample shows 150,000 to 200,000 clones, 87% of them seen only once. Material for sequencing was peripheral blood. These receptors came from a woman in her 70s with COVID-19, enrolled during active disease. The CDR3 runs from the conserved cysteine through the conserved F or W. A D gene is named only where the DNA matches it firmly. Size is omitted from some rows. Given values are once, few, many or a class for expanded clones.

V: TRBV5-1; size: .; D: TRBD2; J: TRBJ2-1; DNA: TGCGCCAGCAGCTTGGGTGGGACTAACTACAATGAGCAGTTCTTC; CDR3: CASSLGGTNYNEQFF
V: TRBV29-1; size: .; D: .; J: TRBJ2-7; DNA: TGCAGCGCTACAGGGCCGCCCTCCTACGAGCAGTACTTC; CDR3: CSATGPPSYEQYF
V: TRBV28; size: .; D: TRBD1; J: TRBJ2-1; DNA: TGTGCCAGCAGTGGACACGGGGGGACAGGGCTCAATGAGCAGTTCTTC; CDR3: CASSGHGGTGLNEQFF
V: TRBV7-2; size: .; D: .; J: TRBJ2-7; DNA: TGTGCCAGCGCCACGACGAGACAGAGAGCCTACGAGCAGTACTTC; CDR3: CASATTRQRAYEQYF
V: TRBV18; size: .; D: .; J: TRBJ2-5; DNA: TGTGCCAGCTCACCGAGAGGGACAAAAGAGACCCAGTACTTC; CDR3: CASSPRGTKETQYF
V: TRBV24-1; size: .; D: TRBD1; J: TRBJ2-5; DNA: TGTGCCACCAGTGATTCGAAAGGGACAGGGGGCGTGAGGGGAGGAGAGACCCAGTACTTC; CDR3: CATSDSKGTGGVRGGETQYF
V: TRBV29-1; size: .; D: .; J: TRBJ2-7; DNA: TGCAGCGTTGAAGACAGAACCTACGAGCAGTACTTC; CDR3: CSVEDRTYEQYF
V: TRBV19; size: .; D: .; J: TRBJ1-2; DNA: TGTGCCAGCACAGGGAATGGCTACACCTTC; CDR3: CASTGNGYTF
V: TRBV4-3; size: once; D: TRBD2; J: TRBJ2-5; DNA: TGCGCCAGCAGCCAGGGGACTAGCGGGATAGAGACCCAGTACTTC; CDR3: CASSQGTSGIETQYF
V: TRBV4-3; size: .; D: .; J: TRBJ1-5; DNA: TGCGCCAGCAGCCAAGATTCTAGGGGCCATCAGCCCCAGCATTTT; CDR3: CASSQDSRGHQPQHF
V: TRBV5-1; size: once; D: TRBD2; J: TRBJ2-1; DNA: TGCGCCAGCAGCTTAAGGGGACTAGCGGGACTTGAGCAGTTCTTC; CDR3: CASSLRGLAGLEQFF
V: TRBV29-1; size: once; D: .; J: TRBJ1-1; DNA: TGCAGCGCTCCCGGGGGGAACACGAACACTGAAGCTTTCTTT; CDR3: CSAPGGNTNTEAFF
V: TRBV25-1; size: .; D: .; J: TRBJ1-2; DNA: TGTGCCAGCAGTGAAACGGGTGGGGGCACTAACTATGGCTACACCTTC; CDR3: CASSETGGGTNYGYTF
V: TRBV9; size: .; D: .; J: TRBJ1-6; DNA: TGTGCCAGCAGCGGACAGGACCCAAGGTCACCCCTCCACTTT; CDR3: CASSGQDPRSPLHF
V: TRBV7-2; size: .; D: TRBD2; J: TRBJ2-3; DNA: TGTGCCAGCAGCGTTACTAGCGGCAGCACAGATACGCAGTATTTT; CDR3: CASSVTSGSTDTQYF
V: TRBV5-1; size: .; D: TRBD1; J: TRBJ1-2; DNA: TGCGCCAGCAGAAACCCCCAGGGGGCAGATGGCTACACCTTC; CDR3: CASRNPQGADGYTF
V: TRBV11-1; size: .; D: .; J: TRBJ2-7; DNA: TGTGCCAGCAGCTTTGACAGGTCCGTTTCCTACGAGCAGTACTTC; CDR3: CASSFDRSVSYEQYF
V: TRBV6-5; size: once; D: .; J: TRBJ1-4; DNA: TGTGCCAGCAGTTACACCTCTCCGGGAATTGGGGAAAAACTGTTTTTT; CDR3: CASSYTSPGIGEKLFF
V: TRBV18; size: .; D: .; J: TRBJ2-1; DNA: TGTGCCAGCTCACCCCCACTGTCCTACAATGAGCAGTTCTTC; CDR3: CASSPPLSYNEQFF
V: TRBV5-1; size: .; D: .; J: TRBJ2-7; DNA: TGCGCCAGCAGCCTACAGGACGGAAGCTCCTACGAGCAGTACTTC; CDR3: CASSLQDGSSYEQYF
V: TRBV5-4; size: .; D: TRBD2; J: TRBJ2-7; DNA: TGTGCCAGCAGCTTCGGGGGGGGTATTGACGAGCAGTACTTC; CDR3: CASSFGGGIDEQYF
V: TRBV10-3; size: .; D: TRBD2; J: TRBJ2-3; DNA: TGTGCCATCAGTGGAAGCGGGAGGGCAAGCACAGATACGCAGTATTTT; CDR3: CAISGSGRASTDTQYF
V: TRBV27; size: once; D: TRBD2; J: TRBJ2-2; DNA: TGTGCCAGCAAGATAGCGGGATATGTCGGGGAGCTGTTTTTT; CDR3: CASKIAGYVGELFF
V: TRBV28; size: once; D: .; J: TRBJ1-4; DNA: TGTGCCAGCAGTTTACGGTCCGCAACTAATGAAAAACTGTTTTTT; CDR3: CASSLRSATNEKLFF
V: TRBV24-1; size: .; D: TRBD1; J: TRBJ2-3; DNA: TGTGCCACCAGTGCAGACAGGGGGCTGGGCACAGATACGCAGTATTTT; CDR3: CATSADRGLGTDTQYF
V: TRBV19; size: once; D: TRBD2; J: TRBJ2-3; DNA: TGTGCCAGTAGTAAGGGGACTAGCGGCATTAGCACAGATACGCAGTATTTT; CDR3: CASSKGTSGISTDTQYF
V: TRBV29-1; size: .; D: .; J: TRBJ2-5; DNA: TGCAGCGTCGAAGGGGAGGAAGGGGAGACCCAGTACTTC; CDR3: CSVEGEEGETQYF
V: TRBV10-3; size: .; D: .; J: TRBJ1-1; DNA: TGTGCCATCAGTCCCCTGGGCGCTGAGAACACTGAAGCTTTCTTT; CDR3: CAISPLGAENTEAFF
V: TRBV6-6; size: once; D: .; J: TRBJ1-2; DNA: TGTGCCAGCAGCCCATCCCCTCCAGGGGCCCGGGGCTACACCTTC; CDR3: CASSPSPPGARGYTF
V: TRBV28; size: .; D: .; J: TRBJ1-5; DNA: TGTGCCAGCAGCCCGACCGGGACACAGCCCCAGCATTTT; CDR3: CASSPTGTQPQHF
V: TRBV18; size: .; D: .; J: TRBJ1-1; DNA: TGTGCCAGCTCAAAGGGGCCGAACACTGAAGCTTTCTTT; CDR3: CASSKGPNTEAFF
V: TRBV19; size: .; D: TRBD1; J: TRBJ1-2; DNA: TGTGCCAGTAGTATTGGCAGGGGGATTGGCTACACCTTC; CDR3: CASSIGRGIGYTF
V: TRBV6-6; size: .; D: .; J: TRBJ1-6; DNA: TGTGCCAGCAGTACCCACGCACACCGATTGAATTCACCCCTCCACTTT; CDR3: CASSTHAHRLNSPLHF
V: TRBV27; size: .; D: TRBD2; J: TRBJ2-2; DNA: TGTGCCAGCAGCCCAAGCGGGGGCACCGGGGAGCTGTTTTTT; CDR3: CASSPSGGTGELFF
V: TRBV2; size: few; D: .; J: TRBJ1-5; DNA: TGTGCCAGCAGTGTAGACGAAACGGGAGGCAATCAGCCCCAGCATTTT; CDR3: CASSVDETGGNQPQHF
V: TRBV19; size: .; D: TRBD1; J: TRBJ1-2; DNA: TGTGCCAGTAGTATAGGGACAGGTCGATTCGGCTACACCTTC; CDR3: CASSIGTGRFGYTF
V: TRBV11-1; size: .; D: .; J: TRBJ2-3; DNA: TGTGCCAGCAGCTCGAGGGGGGATACGCAGTATTTT; CDR3: CASSSRGDTQYF
V: TRBV6-5; size: few; D: TRBD1; J: TRBJ2-7; DNA: TGTGCCAGCAAGATTTTAACAGGGGACCCCTACGAGCAGTACTTC; CDR3: CASKILTGDPYEQYF
V: TRBV7-9; size: .; D: .; J: TRBJ2-4; DNA: TGTGCCAGCAGCCCACATAGGGGGTCTAGCATTCAGTACTTC; CDR3: CASSPHRGSSIQYF
V: TRBV13; size: .; D: .; J: TRBJ1-1; DNA: TGTGCCAGCAGCTCCACACAGGGAATGGGGATGAACACTGAAGCTTTCTTT; CDR3: CASSSTQGMGMNTEAFF
V: TRBV7-2; size: .; D: TRBD2; J: TRBJ2-7; DNA: TGTGCCAGCAGCTTAGTTTTAGTTGGGGCGGGAGGATCCTACGAGCAGTACTTC; CDR3: CASSLVLVGAGGSYEQYF
V: TRBV7-8; size: .; D: .; J: TRBJ2-5; DNA: TGTGCCAGCAGTACCGGGACTCAGCAAGAGACCCAGTACTTC; CDR3: CASSTGTQQETQYF
V: TRBV12-5; size: .; D: .; J: TRBJ2-5; DNA: TGTGCTAGTGGTTCAATCCGGGACGGACGAGTCGGGAGTACTGGCGAGACCCAGTACTTC; CDR3: CASGSIRDGRVGSTGETQYF
V: TRBV3-1/TRBV3-2; size: .; D: .; J: TRBJ1-1; DNA: TGTGCCAGCAGCCAAGATGCGGGGAACAGTGAAGCTTTCTTT; CDR3: CASSQDAGNSEAFF
V: TRBV6-5; size: .; D: TRBD1; J: TRBJ2-1; DNA: TGTGCCAGCAGGCGACAGGGGGGGGGCAATGAGCAGTTCTTC; CDR3: CASRRQGGGNEQFF
V: TRBV13; size: .; D: .; J: TRBJ2-7; DNA: TGTGCCAGCAGCTTAAGAGGGCGGGGTTTAGCCTACGAGCAGTACTTC; CDR3: CASSLRGRGLAYEQYF
V: TRBV19; size: .; D: .; J: TRBJ1-1; DNA: TGTGCCGGTCGGAACAGGGTGGGCGACACTGAAGCTTTCTTT; CDR3: CAGRNRVGDTEAFF
V: TRBV7-2; size: .; D: .; J: TRBJ2-1; DNA: TGTGCCAGCAGCTTAGTGCGGGACCGGCGTGAGCAGTTCTTC; CDR3: CASSLVRDRREQFF
V: TRBV2; size: .; D: .; J: TRBJ1-2; DNA: TGTGCCAGCGCCACTCTGGGCTACACCTTC; CDR3: CASATLGYTF
V: TRBV6-1; size: .; D: .; J: TRBJ2-4; DNA: TGTGCCAGCAGTGAGCTAACTGAGAACATTCAGTACTTC; CDR3: CASSELTENIQYF
V: TRBV30; size: once; D: TRBD1; J: TRBJ1-6; DNA: TGTGCCTGGAGGGGACAGGAGAATTCACCCCTCCACTTT; CDR3: CAWRGQENSPLHF